The 16 T cell receptor beta chains reported below all come from one sample, sequenced in a study of blood T cells in healthy people across ages. Sample-barcoded 5' priming and a J-beta primer mix drove a second PCR of roughly 7 to 11 cycles. TCRdb used MiXCR to reprocess the 5' RACE reads, holding one entry per CDR3 protein. The sample shows about 680,000 distinct CDR3 sequences, over 45% of them seen only once. Material for sequencing was blood. These receptors were collected from a woman aged 55-69 years in good health.

The chain combines TRBV20-1 with TRBJ2-5, with TRBD2 identical over 8 bases. Germline CDR1 and CDR2: DFQATT and SNEGSKA (reference sequence). The CDR3 sequence is 14 residues long. Losses at the gene ends were 6 bases for V and 4 bases for J; bases not matched to a gene: 10. Written as DNA, the CDR3 is TGCAGTGCCCCAAGCGGGGGCTCGGGAGAGACCCAGTACTTC. Translated, it gives CSAPSGGSGETQYF.

Comments on this clonotype: The junction shows a germline mismatch at one end, possibly a read error. The rearrangement joins TRBV28 to TRBJ2-1, with 7 positions matching TRBD2. Germline V gives CDR1 MDHEN, CDR2 SYDVKM. The CDR3 loop spans 16 amino acids. CDR3 sequence reads: CVSSSYLAENYNEQFF. The CDR3 region has the DNA TGTGTCAGCAGTTCATACCTAGCGGAGAACTACAATGAGCAGTTCTTC.

CDR3 in amino acids: CASSSSGLRGTEAFF. The CDR3 nucleotides read TGTGCCAGCAGCTCCTCGGGCTTAAGGGGCACTGAAGCTTTCTTT. The chain carries TRBV7-3 and TRBJ1-1; weak D call: TRBD1 (5 bases). Looked up from germline, CDR1 is SGHTA and CDR2 is FQGTGA. The CDR3 spans 15 residues. Trimming took off 4 bases at V and 4 bases at J, with 16 bases between the two ends.

The rearrangement joins TRBV30 to TRBJ1-3, with 9 bases matching TRBD1. Germline trimming cut 1 base from V and 3 bases from J; bases unmatched to any gene: 7. CDR3 length equals 16 residues. Germline CDR1 reads GTSNPN; CDR2 reads SVGIG (reference sequence). The CDR3 loop reads CAWSAGQGASGNTIYF. In DNA, the CDR3 is TGTGCCTGGAGTGCGGGACAGGGAGCTAGTGGAAACACCATATATTTT.

The genes are TRBV4-3 and TRBJ2-7; D unresolved. Germline CDR1 LGHNA, CDR2 YSLEER. The CDR3 runs 13 residues. The ends were cut back, 5 bases at V and 3 bases at J, with 11 bases in the middle. The CDR3: CASSAGRLYEQYF. The CDR3 region has the DNA TGCGCCAGCAGCGCAGGACGACTCTACGAGCAGTACTTC.

This chain joins TRBV7-9 and TRBJ2-7; D is unresolved. This CDR3 has 15 residues. Germline CDR1 is SEHNR and CDR2 is FQNEAQ (reference sequence). The ends were cut back, 1 base at V and 0 bases at J, with 10 bases in the middle. The CDR3 region is CASSLGAGFSYEQYF. In DNA, the CDR3 is TGTGCCAGCAGCTTAGGTGCCGGGTTCTCCTACGAGCAGTACTTC. The complete variable domain, with remaining parts taken from reference TRBV7-9 and TRBJ2-7, reads DTGVSQNPRHKITKRGQNVTFRCDPISEHNRLYWYRQTLGQGPEFLTYFQNEAQLEKSRLLSDRFSAERPKGSFSTLEIQRTEQGDSAMYLCASSLGAGFSYEQYFGPGTRLTVT.

The rearrangement uses TRBV5-1 and TRBJ1-2; D is undetermined. V was pared by 0 bases and J by 6 bases, with 15 bases between. CDR3 size: 15 residues. The germline V gene has CDR1 SGHRS and CDR2 YFSETQ. Here the CDR3 DNA reads TGCGCCAGCAGCTTGGAAGGCAGTAGGAGCGATGGCTACACCTTC. Amino acid sequence: CASSLEGSRSDGYTF.

The genes are TRBV27 and TRBJ2-1, with TRBD2 matching over 9 bases. Germline V gives CDR1 MNHEY, CDR2 SMNVEV (reference sequence). J was trimmed by 6 bases and V by 5 bases; bases with no gene match: 11. The CDR3 runs 16 residues. The DNA for the CDR3 is TGTGCCAGCAGTACTGGCGGTCTAGCGGGGACCAATGAGCAGTTCTTC. Translation: CASSTGGLAGTNEQFF.

The chain carries TRBV28 and TRBJ2-3; 10 nucleotides match TRBD2. The germline V gene encodes CDR1 MDHEN and CDR2 SYDVKM. The CDR3 spans 17 residues. V was clipped by 4 bases and J by 2 bases; unmatched bases: 9. The CDR3 here is CASSSTASGRITDTQYF. The CDR3 DNA reads TGTGCCAGCAGTTCGACCGCTAGCGGGAGAATCACAGATACGCAGTATTTT.

The V gene is TRBV20-1, the J gene TRBJ1-5; tentative D call: TRBD1 (5 bases). The V end lost 0 bases, the J end lost 5 bases, and 14 bases lay between the germline ends. CDR3 length: 15 residues. Per the germline V gene, CDR1 is DFQATT and CDR2 is SNEGSKA (reference sequence). This chain's CDR3 is CSARDRGRGDQPQHF. The CDR3 DNA sequence: TGCAGTGCTAGAGATCGGGGTAGGGGAGATCAGCCCCAGCATTTT.

This clonotype has just a few counts. The chain is built from TRBV12-3 or TRBV12-4 and TRBJ2-5; the match to TRBD2 covers 7 bases. V gave up 4 bases and J gave up 5 bases; unmatched junction bases: 4. There are 13 residues in the CDR3. This CDR3 is CASSSLGGETQYF. As DNA, the CDR3 is TGTGCCAGCAGTTCCCTGGGGGGGGAGACCCAGTACTTC.

This clonotype was detected a few times. V gene TRBV7-2 combines with J gene TRBJ1-2, with TRBD1 matching 8 bases. J lost 6 bases, V lost 2 bases, and 8 bases had no gene match. The CDR3 totals 15 residues. The germline V gene has CDR1 SGHTA and CDR2 FQGNSA. CDR3 residues: CASSLIKGQGNGYTF. The CDR3 DNA is TGTGCCAGCAGCTTAATTAAAGGACAGGGAAATGGCTACACCTTC.

V and J are TRBV11-2 and TRBJ2-7; D remains unclear. V lost 5 bases and J 3 bases, leaving 17 bases between the germline ends. This CDR3 region has 15 residues. Per germline, CDR1 SGHAT and CDR2 FQNNGV. CDR3: CASSPQRFKDYEQYF. The CDR3 DNA sequence: TGTGCCAGCAGCCCCCAGCGATTCAAAGACTACGAGCAGTACTTC.

The chain uses TRBV29-1 and TRBJ2-3; D might be TRBD1 (5 bases). This CDR3 has 13 amino acids. Germline loops: CDR1 SQVTM, CDR2 ANQGSEA. With 2 bases removed from V and 5 bases from J, the gap between germline ends came to 11 bases. CDR3 DNA: TGCAGCGTTGAAAGGGGTCGAGGAGATACGCAGTATTTT. Its translation is CSVERGRGDTQYF.

The chain links TRBV4-2 to TRBJ2-3, with D perhaps given as TRBD1 or TRBD2 (5 bases each). The CDR3 sequence is 17 residues long. The ends were cut back, 1 base at V and 3 bases at J, with 17 bases in the middle. Germline V lookup: CDR1 LGHNA, CDR2 YNFKEQ. The CDR3 DNA reads TGTGCCAGCAGCCAAGGATTGGGGGTAGGGGAAACAGATACGCAGTATTTT. It translates to CASSQGLGVGETDTQYF.

This clonotype was seen more than once but under ten times. The genes are TRBV3-1 and TRBJ2-7; 10 bases line up with TRBD2. The trim removed 7 bases at V and 4 bases at J, leaving 7 bases unmatched. The length of the CDR3 is 14 residues. From germline, CDR1 is LGHDT and CDR2 YNNKEL (reference sequence). The CDR3, as DNA: TGTGCCAGCACCCCTAGCGGGAGATGGTACGAGCAGTACTTC. This codes for CASTPSGRWYEQYF.